This T cell receptor (beta chain) was obtained from a study of blood T cell repertoires in COVID-19. Study information: T cells, B-cell-depleted T cells, or PBMCs provided the cDNA or gDNA that served as material.

Authors' processing steps: Researchers report that nucleated cell counts were estimated from reference gene primer amplification. Libraries were prepared by immunoSEQ multiplex PCR; TCRdb keeps only in-frame clonotypes and omits some of them. D and trimming were read from the DNA, whereas the V and J calls and clone size are those reported in that table. The data contain about 360,000 clones, 86% of them singletons. Specimen: peripheral blood. This TCR derives from an older woman with COVID-19, enrolled during active disease.

Here the CDR3 reads CASSYEPLENQPQHF. In DNA, the CDR3 is TGTGCCAGCAGTTACGAACCCCTAGAAAATCAGCCCCAGCATTTT. The J gene is TRBJ1-5, the V gene TRBV6-2 or TRBV6-3; D is unclear. Per germline, CDR1 MNHEY and CDR2 SVGEGT. This CDR3 has 15 residues. The V gene lost 2 bases and the J gene lost 4 bases, with 12 bases spanning the gap.